A single sample is the source of the 10 T cell receptor beta chains below, sequenced in a study of T-cell reconstitution after alpha-beta-depleted transplantation in children (dated by TCRdb to 2016 to 2017). To prepare the library, PCR was applied. The instrument given in TCRdb is Illumina HiSeq 2500. TCR libraries were prepared with molecular barcoding, using unique molecular identifiers to normalize TCRbeta repertoire quantification. Using fastp trimming at Q25 and MiXCR clonotype assembly, TCRdb reanalyzed the public sequencing data and kept in-frame beta chains. Rows merge per CDR3 protein into single entries with the most common DNA and genes. Here the sample has 450,000 to 700,000 distinct CDR3 sequences; 25% to 30% occur a single time. The ten largest clones capture just over 35% of the sample. This sample's treatment or condition label indicates: allogeneic hematopoietic cell transplantation with graft depleted of TCRalphabeta T cells and CD19 B cells.

The specimen was PBMCs, collected before TCRalphabeta/CD19-depleted stem cell transplant. These receptors were taken from a boy under two years old with Wiskott-Aldrich syndrome, due to receive a stem cell transplant.

V and J are TRBV4-1 and TRBJ2-4; D is undetermined. CDR3 size: 15 residues. Germline V lookup: CDR1 MGHRA, CDR2 YSYEKL. V dropped 1 base and J dropped 2 bases, with 9 bases sitting between them. The DNA for the CDR3 is TGCGCCAGCAGCCAAGGCGAAGGGACCAAAAACATTCAGTACTTC. Protein product: CASSQGEGTKNIQYF.

This clonotype occurred a few times. The chain employs TRBV29-1 and TRBJ1-2, with 7 bases identical to TRBD1. This CDR3 spans 14 amino acids. Germline V CDR1 and CDR2: SQVTM, ANQGSEA. The trim removed 6 bases at V and 4 bases at J, leaving 11 bases unmatched. DNA for the CDR3: TGCAGCGTCCAGGGGGTGGGTTTGGGCTATGGCTACACCTTC. Translating it yields CSVQGVGLGYGYTF.

This clonotype was counted only a few times. The chain combines TRBV20-1 with TRBJ2-2; D gene unclear. Germline loops: CDR1 DFQATT, CDR2 SNEGSKA (reference sequence). The CDR3 is 13 amino acids. V lost 1 base and J lost 3, with 6 bases in between. The CDR3 nucleotides read TGCAGTGCTAGAGGGAGCTACACCGGGGAGCTGTTTTTT. Amino acid sequence: CSARGSYTGELFF.

V gene TRBV12-3 or TRBV12-4 combines with J gene TRBJ2-1; D remains ambiguous. Deletions cut 5 bases from V and 5 bases from J, with 16 bases between. CDR3 length: 15 amino acids. The CDR3 is CASSLRRASHNEQFF. The CDR3, as DNA: TGTGCCAGCAGTCTGAGACGTGCTTCCCACAATGAGCAGTTCTTC.

The chain employs TRBV5-1 and TRBJ2-7, with D possibly TRBD1 on 5 matching bases. Trimming removed 2 bases from V and 6 bases from J, with 12 bases in between. Germline V gene lookup returns CDR1 SGHRS and CDR2 YFSETQ. The CDR3 length is 13 residues. The CDR3 here is CASSLQTGGEQYF. For the CDR3, the DNA is TGCGCCAGCAGCTTACAAACAGGCGGCGAGCAGTACTTC.

The rearrangement joins TRBV5-1 to TRBJ2-7, with D uncertain. There are 15 residues in the CDR3. Trimming pared 2 bases from V and 3 bases from J, leaving 15 bases between. Germline V CDR1 and CDR2: SGHRS, YFSETQ. The CDR3 is CASSFNTLPLYEQYF. As DNA, the CDR3 is TGCGCCAGCAGCTTCAACACTTTACCCCTCTACGAGCAGTACTTC. The variable domain in full, with the rest retrieved from reference TRBV5-1 and TRBJ2-7, is KAGVTQTPRYLIKTRGQQVTLSCSPISGHRSVSWYQQTPGQGLQFLFEYFSETQRNKGNFPGRFSGRQFSNSRSEMNVSTLELGDSALYLCASSFNTLPLYEQYFGPGTRLTVT.

This clonotype was seen only a few times. The rearrangement links TRBV7-9 to TRBJ2-1, with 7 bases aligning to TRBD2. Germline V gives CDR1 SEHNR, CDR2 FQNEAQ (reference sequence). V lost 4 bases, J lost 4 bases, and 7 bases stayed unmatched. The CDR3 is 15 residues long. CDR3 protein: CASSSSERGYNEQFF. The CDR3 DNA reads as TGTGCCAGCAGCTCGAGCGAGCGGGGATACAATGAGCAGTTCTTC.

The rearrangement joins TRBV5-1 to TRBJ2-3; 14 bases agree with TRBD2. The CDR3 has 16 amino acids. Germline V gene data show CDR1 as SGHRS and CDR2 as YFSETQ. Trimming took 4 bases from V and 6 from J; bases not matched to a gene: 7. The CDR3 DNA is TGCGCCAGCAGCGGACGACTAGCGGGAGGGGTTGATACGCAGTATTTT. This translates into CASSGRLAGGVDTQYF. The full variable domain, completed using reference TRBV5-1 and TRBJ2-3, is KAGVTQTPRYLIKTRGQQVTLSCSPISGHRSVSWYQQTPGQGLQFLFEYFSETQRNKGNFPGRFSGRQFSNSRSEMNVSTLELGDSALYLCASSGRLAGGVDTQYFGPGTRLTVL.

The chain has TRBV6-1 and TRBJ2-7; 10 bases are shared with TRBD1. With 5 bases clipped from V and 4 bases from J, the junction kept 8 bases outside the gene matches. The CDR3 covers 15 residues. Germline CDR1 is MNHNS and CDR2 is SASEGT. The DNA for the CDR3 is TGTGCCAGCAGTACAGGGACAGGGGTATGGTACGAGCAGTACTTC. Encoded protein: CASSTGTGVWYEQYF.

This clonotype was found a few times. CDR3 residues: CASSLIAGGPGDTQYF. CDR3 in DNA: TGCGCCAGCAGCTTGATAGCGGGAGGGCCAGGCGATACGCAGTATTTT. The rearrangement uses TRBV5-1 and TRBJ2-3, with 11 bases that match TRBD2. The CDR3 runs 16 residues. After removal of 1 base from V and 6 bases from J, the junction contained 7 bases not matched to a gene. Germline V gene sequence: CDR1 SGHRS, CDR2 YFSETQ.